This passage covers 28 T cell receptor beta chains from one sample sequenced in a study of blood T cell repertoires in COVID-19. Sequencing used immunoSEQ multiplex PCR; TCRdb keeps in-frame clones, though not all of them. The sample contains around 77,000 clones, more than 75% of which appear only once. Material for sequencing was peripheral blood. These receptor sequences come from a man aged 65-85 years with active or convalescent COVID-19.

The chain uses TRBV3-1 (or the pseudogene TRBV3-2) and TRBJ2-7; D unclear. The V gene lost 6 bases and the J gene lost 1 base, with 7 bases spanning the gap. Germline V gives CDR1 LGHDT, CDR2 YNNKEL (reference sequence). The CDR3 covers 12 residues. This chain's CDR3 is CASSYSSYEQYF. In nucleotides, the CDR3 is TGTGCCAGCAGTTACTCATCCTACGAGCAGTACTTC.

The V and J genes are TRBV5-5 and TRBJ2-7; 7 nucleotides match TRBD2. This CDR3 has 15 residues. J gave up 2 bases and V 4 bases, and 9 bases lay outside the gene matches. Germline V gives CDR1 SGHKS, CDR2 YYEKEE (reference sequence). The CDR3 coding sequence is TGTGCCAGCAGCGCCGGGACTACTAAAACCTACGAGCAGTACTTC. Translated, it gives CASSAGTTKTYEQYF.

This clone was found once. This rearrangement joins TRBV15 to TRBJ2-1; tentative D call: TRBD1 (5 bases). The ends were cut back, 0 bases at V and 5 bases at J, with 11 bases in the middle. Germline assignment: CDR1 LNHNV and CDR2 YYDKDF (reference sequence). The CDR3 consists of 15 residues. Here the CDR3 reads CATSRERQSNNEQFF. CDR3 coding DNA: TGTGCCACCAGCAGAGAACGACAGTCTAACAATGAGCAGTTCTTC.

This clone occurred once. One end of the junction does not line up with germline, which may come from a read error. The identical CDR3 is also encoded by other nucleotide sequences in the sample. This CDR3 reads CATRTQGSYEQYF. The CDR3 DNA follows: TGTGCCACCCGAACTCAGGGATCCTACGAGCAGTATTTC. V usage is TRBV5-6 and J usage is TRBJ2-7, with D perhaps TRBD1 (5 bases). Germline V lookup: CDR1 SGHDT, CDR2 YYEEEE. The CDR3 loop spans 13 amino acids.

V gene TRBV19 combines with J gene TRBJ1-6; TRBD1 matches at 7 bases. This CDR3 region has 15 residues. V shed 6 bases, J shed 6 bases, and the junction held 8 bases outside the gene matches. In germline, CDR1 is LNHDA, CDR2 SQIVND (reference sequence). The CDR3 DNA reads as TGTGCCAGTAGAGGGACAGCTGGGACTAATTCACCCCTCCACTTT. This gives the protein CASRGTAGTNSPLHF.

The gene calls are TRBV30 and TRBJ2-5; D is uncertain. Trimming removed 2 bases from V and 1 base from J, with 8 bases in between. Germline V lookup: CDR1 GTSNPN, CDR2 SVGIG (reference sequence). The CDR3 length is 13 residues. The CDR3 DNA sequence: TGTGCCTGGAGTAGCACCTCCCAAGAGACCCAGTACTTC. It translates to CAWSSTSQETQYF.

In DNA, the CDR3 is TGTGCCAGCAGCCCCGGACAGGGGGACTACAATGAGCAGTTCTTC. Its protein product is CASSPGQGDYNEQFF. This chain joins TRBV4-2 and TRBJ2-1; 10 bases align to TRBD1. The trim removed 4 bases at V and 3 bases at J, leaving 3 bases unmatched. CDR1 and CDR2 from the germline V gene are LGHNA and YNFKEQ. The CDR3 is 15 amino acids.

This clone was counted a few times. V usage is TRBV2 and J usage is TRBJ2-3; TRBD2 matches at 8 bases. Germline V gives CDR1 SNHLY, CDR2 FYNNEI. This CDR3 has 12 amino acids. Trimming at V came to 11 bases and at J to 5 bases, leaving 6 bases not matched to a gene. CDR3 nucleotides: TGTGCCGGGCGGGGGGATCAAGATACGCAGTATTTT. This sequence encodes CAGRGDQDTQYF.

The chain is built from TRBV13 and TRBJ2-3; D possibly corresponds to TRBD1 (6 bases). Trimming pared 0 bases from V and 2 bases from J, leaving 15 bases between. The CDR3 covers 17 residues. Germline V lookup: CDR1 PRHDT, CDR2 FYEKMQ (reference sequence). CDR3 DNA: TGTGCCAGCAGCTTAGGCCCCACAGGGCCGCCCACAGATACGCAGTATTTT. Translation gives CASSLGPTGPPTDTQYF.

This chain links TRBV10-3 with TRBJ1-2; TRBD1 might be the D (6 bases). Deletions cut 6 bases from V and 3 bases from J, with 14 bases between. This CDR3 has 14 residues. The V gene's germline CDR1 is ENHRY and CDR2 SYGVKD. The CDR3, as DNA: TGTGCCATCAGCCGCGACAGGAAAGACTATGGCTACACCTTC. Encoded protein: CAISRDRKDYGYTF.

This rearrangement joins TRBV28 to TRBJ2-1, with D possibly being TRBD2 (6 bases). The CDR3 has 16 amino acids. The germline V gene encodes CDR1 MDHEN and CDR2 SYDVKM. The V gene lost 4 bases and the J gene lost 4 bases, with 17 bases spanning the gap. The CDR3 loop reads CASSSGVGQGYNEQFF. CDR3 bases: TGTGCCAGCAGTTCGGGGGTAGGGCAGGGATACAATGAGCAGTTCTTC.

This chain links TRBV6-5 with TRBJ1-4, with 8 bases that match TRBD1. The CDR3 extends over 14 amino acids. Germline assignment: CDR1 MNHEY and CDR2 SVGAGI. The V segment lost 4 bases and the J segment 6 bases; nucleotides outside the gene matches: 4. The CDR3, as DNA: TGTGCCAGCAGTTCGGGACAGGTGGATGAAAAACTGTTTTTT. Protein sequence: CASSSGQVDEKLFF.

Note on this clone: The sample contains more than one DNA sequence encoding this CDR3. J is TRBJ1-3 and V is TRBV15, with D tentatively TRBD1 (5 bases). Germline-derived CDR1 and CDR2 are LNHNV and YYDKDF (reference sequence). Trimming took 1 base from V and 2 from J, leaving 9 bases between them. The CDR3 length is 15 residues. CDR3 DNA sequence: TGTGCCACCAGCAGAGTGGGAGGGGCTGGAAACACCATATATTTT. As protein: CATSRVGGAGNTIYF.

V usage is TRBV7-3 and J usage is TRBJ2-1, with 8 bases fitting TRBD2. J was trimmed by 6 bases and V by 5 bases; bases with no gene match: 9. Germline V CDR1 and CDR2: SGHTA, FQGTGA. The CDR3 length is 15 residues. The CDR3 DNA sequence: TGTGCCAGCAGCGCAACTAGCGGAGTCCGCAATGAGCAGTTCTTC. Its translation: CASSATSGVRNEQFF. Filled out from reference TRBV7-3 and TRBJ2-1, the complete variable domain reads GAGVSQTPSNKVTEKGKYVELRCDPISGHTALYWYRQSLGQGPEFLIYFQGTGAADDSGLPNDRFFAVRPEGSVSTLKIQRTERGDSAVYLCASSATSGVRNEQFFGPGTRLTVL.

The chain carries TRBV6-5 and TRBJ2-7, with D perhaps TRBD2 (5 bases). Germline V gene sequence: CDR1 MNHEY, CDR2 SVGAGI. The length of the CDR3 is 12 residues. The V end lost 5 bases, the J end lost 3 bases, and 8 bases lay between the germline ends. CDR3: CASSPEGYEQYF. CDR3 DNA sequence: TGTGCCAGCAGTCCCGAGGGCTACGAGCAGTACTTC.

V usage is TRBV6-2 or TRBV6-3 and J usage is TRBJ2-3; 8 nucleotides agree with TRBD1. Germline loops: CDR1 MNHEY, CDR2 SVGEGT. There are 15 residues in the CDR3. The J segment lost 2 bases and the V segment lost 6 bases, leaving 7 bases of the junction unmatched. The CDR3 loop reads CASSGQGGDTDTQYF. The DNA of the CDR3 is TGTGCCAGCAGCGGACAGGGAGGAGACACAGATACGCAGTATTTT.

This clone was counted only a few times. This chain connects TRBV19 to TRBJ1-5, with D hard to call. The V and J ends lost 1 base and 7 bases respectively, with 11 bases between them. In germline, CDR1 is LNHDA, CDR2 SQIVND (reference sequence). There are 14 residues in the CDR3. The CDR3 DNA is TGTGCCAGTAGTATAGGTGGCTCGGGACAGCCCCAGCATTTT. Translation gives CASSIGGSGQPQHF.

This clone was detected only once. J is TRBJ1-4 and V is TRBV25-1, with D unclear. V lost 4 bases and J lost 4, with 4 bases in between. CDR1 and CDR2 (germline): MGHDK, SYGVNS. The CDR3 spans 12 residues. The CDR3 loop is CASSVNNEKLFF. In DNA form, the CDR3 reads TGTGCCAGCAGTGTCAATAATGAAAAACTGTTTTTT.

The DNA of the CDR3 is TGCGCCAGCAGCTTTGGCTACAGGGAAGAGACCCAGTACTTC. Protein product: CASSFGYREETQYF. The J gene is TRBJ2-5, the V gene TRBV5-1, with a weak D call TRBD1 (6 bases). This CDR3 region has 14 residues. The germline V and J ends were trimmed by 2 bases and 3 bases, with 11 bases remaining between them. Germline lookup yields CDR1 SGHRS and CDR2 YFSETQ.

This clone was seen a handful of times. The CDR3 region is CASSPRELITDTQYF. The CDR3 region has the DNA TGTGCCAGCAGCCCCCGGGAACTTATAACAGATACGCAGTATTTT. The chain has TRBV11-2 and TRBJ2-3, with D perhaps matching TRBD2 (5 bases). CDR3 length equals 15 residues. Germline assignment: CDR1 SGHAT and CDR2 FQNNGV. V was shortened by 5 bases and J by 3 bases, with 15 bases between the two germline ends.

The V and J genes are TRBV30 and TRBJ2-2; 8 bases line up with TRBD1. V gave up 4 bases and J gave up 1 base; unmatched junction bases: 5. The CDR3 loop spans 15 amino acids. CDR1 GTSNPN and CDR2 SVGIG come from the germline V gene (reference sequence). As DNA, the CDR3 is TGTGCCTGGAACCTCGGGACAGGGAACACCGGGGAGCTGTTTTTT. This translates into CAWNLGTGNTGELFF.

This chain connects TRBV5-1 to TRBJ2-2, with 7 nucleotides matching TRBD2. After removal of 5 bases from V and 4 bases from J, the junction contained 5 bases not matched to a gene. This CDR3 region has 14 residues. CDR1 and CDR2 from the germline V gene are SGHRS and YFSETQ. Here the CDR3 reads CASRAGLGTGELFF. The CDR3, as DNA: TGCGCCAGCAGAGCGGGACTGGGCACCGGGGAGCTGTTTTTT.

The V gene is TRBV5-5, the J gene TRBJ1-1; D possibly corresponds to TRBD1 (5 bases). V lost 0 bases and J lost 11, with 11 bases in between. Germline assignment: CDR1 SGHKS and CDR2 YYEKEE (reference sequence). The length of the CDR3 is 12 residues. CDR3 nucleotide sequence: TGTGCCAGCAGCTTGGGCCTTAGGGGTGCTTTCTTT. This encodes CASSLGLRGAFF.

On this clone itself: The same CDR3 arises from other DNA sequences in this sample as well. This chain joins TRBV30 and TRBJ1-1; D is perhaps TRBD1 (6 bases). This CDR3 is 13 amino acids long. V dropped 0 bases and J dropped 3 bases, with 8 bases sitting between them. Germline V gene lookup returns CDR1 GTSNPN and CDR2 SVGIG (reference sequence). CDR3 region: CAWSVQGDTEAFF. The CDR3 DNA follows: TGTGCCTGGAGTGTACAGGGTGACACTGAAGCTTTCTTT.

V gene TRBV4-3 combines with J gene TRBJ1-6; a weak D match, TRBD1 (5 bases). V lost 3 bases to trimming and J lost 6 bases, with 12 bases between them. Germline V gene sequence: CDR1 LGHNA, CDR2 YSLEER. CDR3 length: 15 amino acids. The CDR3 is CASSHSDSVNSPLHF. The CDR3, as DNA: TGCGCCAGCAGCCACTCAGACAGTGTTAATTCACCCCTCCACTTT.

The chain recombines TRBV5-6 with TRBJ1-6; 8 positions agree with TRBD1. The junction had 8 bases not matched to a gene; V was cut back by 4 bases and J by 5 bases. This CDR3 comprises 16 residues. Germline loops: CDR1 SGHDT, CDR2 YYEEEE. The DNA for the CDR3 is TGTGCCAGCAGCCGCGGACAGGGCGGTAATAATTCACCCCTCCACTTT. This codes for CASSRGQGGNNSPLHF.

A single count supports this clone. The chain employs TRBV7-6 and TRBJ1-6; maybe TRBD1 (6 bases). The CDR3 contains 16 residues. The V gene lost 1 base and the J gene lost 9 bases, with 16 bases spanning the gap. Germline CDR1 and CDR2: SGHVS and FNYEAQ. The CDR3 is CASSLGGGRLGSPLHF. In DNA form, the CDR3 reads TGTGCCAGCAGCTTAGGCGGGGGGCGATTGGGTTCACCCCTCCACTTT.

As for this clone: One end of the junction varies from germline; a read error may be responsible. V usage is TRBV2 and J usage is TRBJ2-5; TRBD2 matches at 8 bases. Germline CDR1 SNHLY, CDR2 FYNNEI. The length of the CDR3 is 15 residues. DNA of the CDR3: TGTGCCACCAGTGATTCCCCGGGAGGGCAGGAGACCCAGTACTTC. Encoded protein: CATSDSPGGQETQYF.